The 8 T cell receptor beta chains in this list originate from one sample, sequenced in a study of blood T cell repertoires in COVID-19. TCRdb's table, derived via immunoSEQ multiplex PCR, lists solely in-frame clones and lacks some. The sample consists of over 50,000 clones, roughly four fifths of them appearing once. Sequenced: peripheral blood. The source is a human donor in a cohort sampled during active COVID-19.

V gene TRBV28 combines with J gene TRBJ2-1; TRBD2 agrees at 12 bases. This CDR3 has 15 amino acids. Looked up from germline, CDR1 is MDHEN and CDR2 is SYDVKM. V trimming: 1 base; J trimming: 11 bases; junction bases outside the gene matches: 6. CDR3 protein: CASSLLGLAGLKQFF. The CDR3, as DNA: TGTGCCAGCAGTTTATTAGGACTAGCGGGATTGAAGCAGTTCTTC.

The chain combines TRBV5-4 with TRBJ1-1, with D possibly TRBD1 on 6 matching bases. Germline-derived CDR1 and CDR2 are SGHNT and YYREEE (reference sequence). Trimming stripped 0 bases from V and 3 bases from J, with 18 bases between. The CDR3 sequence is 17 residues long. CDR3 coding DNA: TGTGCCAGCAGCTTGGGCCTTGCCCCAGGGGCGGACACTGAAGCTTTCTTT. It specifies CASSLGLAPGADTEAFF.

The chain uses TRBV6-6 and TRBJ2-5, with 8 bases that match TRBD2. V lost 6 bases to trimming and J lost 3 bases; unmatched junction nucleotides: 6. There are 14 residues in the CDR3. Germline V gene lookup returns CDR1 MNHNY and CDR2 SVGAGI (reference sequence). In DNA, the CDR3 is TGTGCCAGCAGCAATAGCGGGGCCAAAGAGACCCAGTACTTC. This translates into CASSNSGAKETQYF.

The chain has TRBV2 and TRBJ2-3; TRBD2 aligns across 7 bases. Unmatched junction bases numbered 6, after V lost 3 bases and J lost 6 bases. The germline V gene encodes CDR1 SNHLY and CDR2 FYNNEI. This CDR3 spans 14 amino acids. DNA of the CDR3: TGTGCCAGCAGTGACTTGACTAGCATCGATACGCAGTATTTT. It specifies CASSDLTSIDTQYF. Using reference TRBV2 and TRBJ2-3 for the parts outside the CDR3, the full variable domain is EPEVTQTPSHQVTQMGQEVILRCVPISNHLYFYWYRQILGQKVEFLVSFYNNEISEKSEIFDDQFSVERPDGSNFTLKIRSTKLEDSAMYFCASSDLTSIDTQYFGPGTRLTVL.

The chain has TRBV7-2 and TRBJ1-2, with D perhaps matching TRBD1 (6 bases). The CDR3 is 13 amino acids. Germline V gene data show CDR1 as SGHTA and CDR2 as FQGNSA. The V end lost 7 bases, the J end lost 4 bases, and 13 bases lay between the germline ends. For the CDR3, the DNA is TGTGCCAGCACCGCCGAGGGGGTCTATGGCTACACCTTC. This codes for CASTAEGVYGYTF.

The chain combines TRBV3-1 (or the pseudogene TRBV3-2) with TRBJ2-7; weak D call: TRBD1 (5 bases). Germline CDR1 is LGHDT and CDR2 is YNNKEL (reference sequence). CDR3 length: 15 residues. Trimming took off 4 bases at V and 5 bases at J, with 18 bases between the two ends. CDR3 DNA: TGTGCCAGCAGCCTCCGGACATACGAAGCCAACGAGCAGTACTTC. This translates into CASSLRTYEANEQYF.

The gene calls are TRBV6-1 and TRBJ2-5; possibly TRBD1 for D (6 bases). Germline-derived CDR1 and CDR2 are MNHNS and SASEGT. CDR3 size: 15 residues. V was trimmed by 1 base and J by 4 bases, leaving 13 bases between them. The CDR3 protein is CASSEERGHGETQYF. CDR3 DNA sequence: TGTGCCAGCAGTGAAGAAAGGGGACACGGAGAGACCCAGTACTTC.

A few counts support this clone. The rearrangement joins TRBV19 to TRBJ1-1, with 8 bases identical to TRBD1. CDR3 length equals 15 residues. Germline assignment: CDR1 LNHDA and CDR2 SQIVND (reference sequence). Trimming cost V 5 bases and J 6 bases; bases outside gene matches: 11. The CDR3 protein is CASSAYGQGGSEAFF. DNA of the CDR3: TGTGCCAGTAGTGCGTACGGACAGGGTGGCTCTGAAGCTTTCTTT. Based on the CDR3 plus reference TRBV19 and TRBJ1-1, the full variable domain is DGGITQSPKYLFRKEGQNVTLSCEQNLNHDAMYWYRQDPGQGLRLIYYSQIVNDFQKGDIAEGYSVSREKKESFPLTVTSAQKNPTAFYLCASSAYGQGGSEAFFGQGTRLTVV.